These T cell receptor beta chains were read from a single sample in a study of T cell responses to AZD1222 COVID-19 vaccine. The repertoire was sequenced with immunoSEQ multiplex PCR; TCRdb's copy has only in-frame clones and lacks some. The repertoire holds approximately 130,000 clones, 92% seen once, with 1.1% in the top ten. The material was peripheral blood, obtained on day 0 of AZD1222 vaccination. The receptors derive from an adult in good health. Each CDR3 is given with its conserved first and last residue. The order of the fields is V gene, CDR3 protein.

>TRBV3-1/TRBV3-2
CASSPPGTGGMGVMNTEAFF
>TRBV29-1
CSVGESKRDEQYF
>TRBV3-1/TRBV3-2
CASSQKGTGQPQHF
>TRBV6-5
CASSPQDTTNEKLFF
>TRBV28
CASRLTGLSNQPQHF
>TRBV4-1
CASSQDARATGELFF
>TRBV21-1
CASKPGQGRSYEQYF
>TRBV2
CASSEAGHQNSPLHF
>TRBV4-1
CASSPRDPNNEQFF
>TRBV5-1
CASSLIGTANSPLHF
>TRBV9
CASSPRQATGANVLTF
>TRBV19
CASSLTGIGTGELFF
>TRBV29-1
CSADTAYNEQFF
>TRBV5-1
CASSMTSGRLGDEQYF
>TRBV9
CASSVRGSGNTIYF
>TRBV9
CASSVSPVQPQHF